This entry concerns a single T cell receptor beta chain. Its antigen is still unknown. As the sequencing template, cDNA was produced by extracting RNA and reverse transcribing it. The table came from immunoSEQ multiplex PCR; TCRdb's copy has only in-frame clones and leaves some out. The table has more than 100,000 clones, 53% seen once; the top ten hold about 0.5%. This entry is derived from a study of CD8+ T cells in alopecia areata. The germline gives CDR1 MDHEN, CDR2 SYDVKM. The CDR3 covers 14 residues. Trimming cost V 7 bases and J 7 bases; bases outside gene matches: 10. The treatment was: oral pan-JAK inhibitor, 5-10 mg twice daily. Overall study results and limits: Normal scalp showed lower clonality than lesional scalp, especially alopecia totalis/universalis.

The starting material was CD4+ T cells sorted from blood, obtained at week 4, from a patient treated with tofacitinib. This chain uses TRBV28 with TRBJ1-2; 9 positions match TRBD1. This clonotype originated in a human donor with alopecia areata. CDR3 sequence (DNA): TGTGCCAGCACGACAGGGGGAGGGGCTGGTGGCTACACCTTC. Translating gives CASTTGGGAGGYTF.